Listed below are T cell receptor beta chains from one sample, sequenced in a study of patients and donors after allogeneic stem cell transplantation. TCRdb passed the RT-PCR reads through MiXCR, listing each CDR3 protein once. The sample contains 15,000 or so distinct CDR3 sequences, 25% to 30% of which appear only once. The sequenced material came from blood, either unsorted or a sorted T cell fraction (not recorded which). These receptors all come from a human donor who was either an allogeneic HSCT recipient or a stem cell or donor lymphocyte infusion donor (not recorded which). It is not recorded whose cells these are; they may come from a transplant donor. Each CDR3 is given with its conserved first and last residue. D genes are given only for firm matches. For some rows the clone size is stated as once, few or many, or as a class when expanded; others skip it.

J gene: TRBJ1-1
clone size: -
D gene: TRBD1
V gene: TRBV20-1
CDR3 DNA: TGCAGTGCTAGAGTGTCCAGGGGGATGAACACTGAAGCTTTCTTT
CDR3 protein: CSARVSRGMNTEAFF

J gene: TRBJ1-2
clone size: -
D gene: -
V gene: TRBV9
CDR3 DNA: TGTGCCAGCAGCGTAGGTCCCTACCCGGCTAACTATGGCTACACCTTC
CDR3 protein: CASSVGPYPANYGYTF

J gene: TRBJ1-2
clone size: -
D gene: -
V gene: TRBV6-5
CDR3 DNA: TGTGCCAGCAGGACAGCGACTACCAGCGACCCCAACTATGGCTACACCTTC
CDR3 protein: CASRTATTSDPNYGYTF

J gene: TRBJ2-7
clone size: -
D gene: -
V gene: TRBV28
CDR3 DNA: TGTGCCAGCAGACTCGGGGCCTACGAGCAGTACTTC
CDR3 protein: CASRLGAYEQYF

J gene: TRBJ2-2
clone size: -
D gene: TRBD1
V gene: TRBV6-5
CDR3 DNA: TGTGCCAGCAGTTACAGGGGGCAGGTCACCGGGGAGCTGTTTTTT
CDR3 protein: CASSYRGQVTGELFF

J gene: TRBJ2-6
clone size: -
D gene: -
V gene: TRBV20-1
CDR3 DNA: TGCAGTGCTAAGGCCCGGGGGATCTCTGGGGCCAACGTCCTGACTTTC
CDR3 protein: CSAKARGISGANVLTF

J gene: TRBJ1-3
clone size: -
D gene: -
V gene: TRBV7-6
CDR3 DNA: TGTGCCAGCAGCGCAACTTCAGGGTTCAACACCATATATTTT
CDR3 protein: CASSATSGFNTIYF

J gene: TRBJ1-2
clone size: -
D gene: -
V gene: TRBV7-9
CDR3 DNA: TGTGCCAGCAGCTTAGGAGGTTATGGCTACACCTTC
CDR3 protein: CASSLGGYGYTF

J gene: TRBJ2-7
clone size: -
D gene: -
V gene: TRBV7-9
CDR3 DNA: TGTGCCAGCAGCCTCCAGTACGAGCAGTACTTC
CDR3 protein: CASSLQYEQYF

J gene: TRBJ2-3
clone size: few
D gene: TRBD2
V gene: TRBV4-3
CDR3 DNA: TGCGCCAGCAGCCAAGAGGGCGGACTAGCGGGGGTCACAGATACGCAGTATTTT
CDR3 protein: CASSQEGGLAGVTDTQYF

J gene: TRBJ1-5
clone size: -
D gene: -
V gene: TRBV5-1
CDR3 DNA: TGCGCCAGCAGCTTGTCAACGGGAGGGAATCAGCCCCAGCATTTT
CDR3 protein: CASSLSTGGNQPQHF

J gene: TRBJ1-1
clone size: few
D gene: -
V gene: TRBV9
CDR3 DNA: TGTGCCAGCAGCGTAGGCGGGTGGGACACTGAAGCTTTCTTT
CDR3 protein: CASSVGGWDTEAFF

J gene: TRBJ2-5
clone size: once
D gene: TRBD2
V gene: TRBV4-1
CDR3 DNA: TGCGCCAGCAGCCAAGATAGCGGGGGGCACCTCCAAGAGACCCAGTACTTC
CDR3 protein: CASSQDSGGHLQETQYF

J gene: TRBJ1-2
clone size: few
D gene: -
V gene: TRBV20-1
CDR3 DNA: TGCAGTGCTAGAGACCTCAGGAGTCGAGGCTACACCTTC
CDR3 protein: CSARDLRSRGYTF

J gene: TRBJ1-3
clone size: -
D gene: -
V gene: TRBV13
CDR3 DNA: TGTGCCAGCAGCACTAGGACGGGGGGAAACACCATATATTTT
CDR3 protein: CASSTRTGGNTIYF

J gene: TRBJ1-1
clone size: -
D gene: -
V gene: TRBV27
CDR3 DNA: TGTGCCAGCAGCCCGGGCCTCCAATGGGGCACTGAAGCTTTCTTT
CDR3 protein: CASSPGLQWGTEAFF

J gene: TRBJ1-3
clone size: -
D gene: -
V gene: TRBV7-2
CDR3 DNA: TGTGCCAGCAGCTTAGGCGGTGGTGGGGGAAACACCATATATTTT
CDR3 protein: CASSLGGGGGNTIYF

J gene: TRBJ1-4
clone size: few
D gene: -
V gene: TRBV5-1
CDR3 DNA: TGCGCCAGCAGCTTGGCCAACGGGCTTAATGAAAAACTGTTTTTT
CDR3 protein: CASSLANGLNEKLFF

J gene: TRBJ2-3
clone size: once
D gene: -
V gene: TRBV7-9
CDR3 DNA: TGTGCCAGCACCCGGGGGGATACGCAGTATTTT
CDR3 protein: CASTRGDTQYF

J gene: TRBJ1-4
clone size: -
D gene: -
V gene: TRBV7-3
CDR3 DNA: TGTGCCAGCAGCTTAGGACGGGGAAAACTGTTTTTT
CDR3 protein: CASSLGRGKLFF

J gene: TRBJ2-2
clone size: -
D gene: -
V gene: TRBV18
CDR3 DNA: TGTGCCAGCTCACCCCAAACGAGGGCGGCCGGGGAGCTGTTTTTT
CDR3 protein: CASSPQTRAAGELFF

J gene: TRBJ1-4
clone size: -
D gene: TRBD1
V gene: TRBV5-4
CDR3 DNA: TGTGCCAGCAGCTTCAGGGGTGGGACAGCGAATGAAAAACTGTTTTTT
CDR3 protein: CASSFRGGTANEKLFF

J gene: TRBJ1-3
clone size: -
D gene: -
V gene: TRBV5-1
CDR3 DNA: TGCGCCAGCAGCTTAACTTTCTCTGGAAACACCATATATTTT
CDR3 protein: CASSLTFSGNTIYF

J gene: TRBJ1-6
clone size: few
D gene: -
V gene: TRBV12-3/TRBV12-4
CDR3 DNA: TGTGCCAGCAGTTGGAGGAGGTATTCACCCCTCCACTTT
CDR3 protein: CASSWRRYSPLHF

J gene: TRBJ1-1
clone size: few
D gene: -
V gene: TRBV9
CDR3 DNA: TGTGCCAGCAGCGTATCAGTTAACACTGAAGCTTTCTTT
CDR3 protein: CASSVSVNTEAFF

J gene: TRBJ1-5
clone size: -
D gene: TRBD1
V gene: TRBV5-1
CDR3 DNA: TGCGCCAGCAGCTCGGGACAGCGGCCCCAGCATTTT
CDR3 protein: CASSSGQRPQHF

J gene: TRBJ1-1
clone size: medium-sized
D gene: TRBD1
V gene: TRBV10-3
CDR3 DNA: TGTGCCATCAGACGGACAGGGGAAGATAACTCTGAAGCTTTCTTT
CDR3 protein: CAIRRTGEDNSEAFF

J gene: TRBJ2-2
clone size: few
D gene: -
V gene: TRBV20-1
CDR3 DNA: TGCAGTGCACGACGGTTTTTCACCGGGGAGCTGTTTTTT
CDR3 protein: CSARRFFTGELFF

J gene: TRBJ1-5
clone size: few
D gene: -
V gene: TRBV7-3
CDR3 DNA: TGTGCCAGCAGCTCTCAGGGGACTCAGCCCCAGCATTTT
CDR3 protein: CASSSQGTQPQHF

J gene: TRBJ1-5
clone size: few
D gene: -
V gene: TRBV5-1
CDR3 DNA: TGCGCCAGCAGCCCCTGCGAACAACTCGATTGGCCCCAGCATTTT
CDR3 protein: CASSPCEQLDWPQHF

J gene: TRBJ1-6
clone size: few
D gene: -
V gene: TRBV6-1
CDR3 DNA: TGTGCCAGCAGTGAAATTATACGGACAGATTATAATTCACCCCTCCACTTT
CDR3 protein: CASSEIIRTDYNSPLHF

J gene: TRBJ1-4
clone size: many
D gene: -
V gene: TRBV18
CDR3 DNA: TGTGCCAGCTCACAAGGCCAGGCTAATGAAAAACTGTTTTTT
CDR3 protein: CASSQGQANEKLFF

J gene: TRBJ1-6
clone size: -
D gene: -
V gene: TRBV4-1
CDR3 DNA: TGCGCCAGCAGTACGGGGGGTAGCTCCTATAATTCACCCCTCCACTTT
CDR3 protein: CASSTGGSSYNSPLHF

J gene: TRBJ1-2
clone size: -
D gene: TRBD1
V gene: TRBV2
CDR3 DNA: TGTGCCAGCATTTTCATACAGGGGTTCTATGGCTACACCTTC
CDR3 protein: CASIFIQGFYGYTF

J gene: TRBJ1-3
clone size: -
D gene: -
V gene: TRBV29-1
CDR3 DNA: TGCAGCGTTCAGGGGTACTCTGGAAACACCATATATTTT
CDR3 protein: CSVQGYSGNTIYF

J gene: TRBJ1-2
clone size: few
D gene: -
V gene: TRBV19
CDR3 DNA: TGTGCCAGTTATAGGACAGACGCAACCTATGGCTACACCTTC
CDR3 protein: CASYRTDATYGYTF

J gene: TRBJ1-1
clone size: -
D gene: -
V gene: TRBV12-2
CDR3 DNA: TGTGCAAGTCGCCACCTGGGAGGGGGCTGGACTGAAGCTTTCTTT
CDR3 protein: CASRHLGGGWTEAFF

J gene: TRBJ1-4
clone size: -
D gene: -
V gene: TRBV7-3
CDR3 DNA: TGTGCCAGCAGCCCCCCCCCCGGCAGGGTTGATGAAAAACTGTTTTTT
CDR3 protein: CASSPPPGRVDEKLFF

J gene: TRBJ2-5
clone size: -
D gene: TRBD2
V gene: TRBV7-3
CDR3 DNA: TGTGCCAGCAGCTTCGGGGGGACCGAGACCCAGTACTTC
CDR3 protein: CASSFGGTETQYF

J gene: TRBJ1-5
clone size: few
D gene: TRBD1
V gene: TRBV24-1
CDR3 DNA: TGTGCCACCAGTAAAAGTGACCGAGGGACAGGGGTTGGTCAGCCCCAGCATTTT
CDR3 protein: CATSKSDRGTGVGQPQHF

J gene: TRBJ1-2
clone size: -
D gene: TRBD1
V gene: TRBV12-3/TRBV12-4
CDR3 DNA: TGTGCCAGCAGCCGGGACAGGGTTGGCTATGGCTACACCTTC
CDR3 protein: CASSRDRVGYGYTF

J gene: TRBJ1-6
clone size: once
D gene: -
V gene: TRBV2
CDR3 DNA: TGTGCCAGCAGTGCTCGGCCCTACGGGGTTTATAATTCACCCCTCCACTTT
CDR3 protein: CASSARPYGVYNSPLHF

J gene: TRBJ1-4
clone size: many
D gene: -
V gene: TRBV27
CDR3 DNA: TGTGCCAGCAGTTCACATATCGGGATGGCTAATGAAAAACTGTTTTTT
CDR3 protein: CASSSHIGMANEKLFF

J gene: TRBJ2-7
clone size: -
D gene: -
V gene: TRBV6-5
CDR3 DNA: TGTGCCAGCAGTTATTCCAAACCAAGACACCGCCACTCCTACGAGCAGTACTTC
CDR3 protein: CASSYSKPRHRHSYEQYF

J gene: TRBJ1-3
clone size: -
D gene: TRBD1
V gene: TRBV12-3/TRBV12-4
CDR3 DNA: TGTGCCAGCAGTTCCCGGACAGGGGTTGGAAACACCATATATTTT
CDR3 protein: CASSSRTGVGNTIYF